This T cell receptor beta chain was recorded in a study of cytotoxic CD8 clonotypes in ibrutinib-treated CLL. Whole-study context: Per sample, productive templates averaged around 260,000 and productive rearrangements averaged approximately 92,000. General observations from the study: Clonality increased with ibrutinib response but returned toward baseline at progression. Clonality was higher at baseline than in age-matched healthy donors and tracked circulating CD8+ T-cell counts.

Sequencing was designed to attain a depth spanning 1 in 200,000 to 1 in 1 million T cells. Clones were read by immunoSEQ multiplex PCR, and TCRdb kept only the in-frame ones, dropping some. Among about 200,000 clones listed, approximately 79% were seen once. Concerning this clone itself: What it binds is not known.

The CDR3 length is 16 residues. CDR1 SGHNT and CDR2 YENEEA come from the germline V gene. Trimming stripped 1 base from V and 3 bases from J, with 13 bases between. The sequence was obtained from a human donor with chronic lymphocytic leukemia. The chain carries TRBV11-3 and TRBJ1-3; weak D call: TRBD1 (5 bases). The input for sequencing was PBMCs, taken after 12 months of ibrutinib treatment. DNA for the CDR3: TGTGCCAGCAGCTTAGTTGAGGGGATGATTGGAAACACCATATATTTT. Translation: CASSLVEGMIGNTIYF.